A selection of T cell receptor beta chains follows, all from one sample in a study of blood T cell repertoires in COVID-19. Repertoires were generated with immunoSEQ multiplex PCR, while TCRdb's copy carries only in-frame clones and drops some. The sample includes about 240,000 clones, roughly 88% seen only once; the top ten take roughly an eighth. What was sequenced was peripheral blood. The receptors come from a man older than 75 with acute or convalescent COVID-19. The CDR3 runs from the conserved cysteine through the conserved F or W. A row's size may be missing; if present it is once, few, many or a size class.

j_gene | abundance | v_gene | CDR3aa
TRBJ2-7 | few | TRBV28 | CASRRGPPGEQYF
TRBJ1-1 | - | TRBV28 | CASSFSVNTEAFF
TRBJ1-1 | - | TRBV15 | CATSSRWTGRLNTEAFF
TRBJ1-2 | - | TRBV15 | CATSRGEAHYGYTF
TRBJ2-1 | - | TRBV7-2 | CASSDSGSLSYNEQFF
TRBJ1-2 | - | TRBV5-1 | CASSLQGDYGYTF
TRBJ1-4 | - | TRBV28 | CATNRVGVGEKLFF
TRBJ2-7 | - | TRBV5-6 | CASSVLRDRDNEQYF
TRBJ1-2 | - | TRBV3-1/TRBV3-2 | CASSQSGGGNSRGYTF
TRBJ1-4 | - | TRBV28 | CASTGGNEKLFF
TRBJ2-2 | - | TRBV11-3 | CASSITGVGELFF
TRBJ2-7 | - | TRBV29-1 | CSVETGADDEQYF
TRBJ2-7 | - | TRBV5-5 | CASSPGQGINEQYF
TRBJ1-2 | - | TRBV18 | CASSPSEGAWFGYTF
TRBJ2-7 | - | TRBV19 | CASSINPSRSYEQYF
TRBJ1-6 | - | TRBV12-3/TRBV12-4 | CASSLGGNSPLHF
TRBJ1-2 | - | TRBV5-1 | CASSDRGGPNYGYTF
TRBJ1-1 | - | TRBV27 | CASSLAQTSNTEAFF
TRBJ1-1 | - | TRBV19 | CASSYYNRGEAFF
TRBJ2-1 | - | TRBV29-1 | CSAESTLNSYNEQFF
TRBJ1-4 | - | TRBV7-9 | CASSFPGQKKLFF
TRBJ2-1 | - | TRBV9 | CASSPRTSGGGLYNEQFF
TRBJ1-5 | - | TRBV28 | CASRKGQDLRPQHF
TRBJ2-1 | - | TRBV28 | CASSQSLSFGGSSYNEQFF
TRBJ2-2 | - | TRBV7-9 | CASSPLANTGELFF
TRBJ1-1 | - | TRBV19 | CASSSRDNSNTEAFF
TRBJ1-1 | - | TRBV6-6 | CASRTDREAFF
TRBJ1-5 | - | TRBV12-3/TRBV12-4 | CASSGQRDQPQHF
TRBJ2-1 | few | TRBV14 | CASSQLGTSTLEVF
TRBJ1-2 | - | TRBV20-1 | CSASPGGYTF
TRBJ1-2 | - | TRBV4-2 | CASSQEEGNYGYTF
TRBJ2-5 | once | TRBV6-2/TRBV6-3 | CASSNDAGVRQETQYF
TRBJ1-3 | few | TRBV3-1/TRBV3-2 | CASSQELRVSGNTIYF
TRBJ2-2 | - | TRBV27 | CASSLSLQGANTGELFF
TRBJ2-3 | - | TRBV9 | CASSPRRAGGQDTQYF
TRBJ2-1 | - | TRBV7-6 | CASSLGGTSYNEQFF
TRBJ1-1 | - | TRBV19 | CASRHDRGGTEAFF
TRBJ2-7 | - | TRBV4-1 | CASSQDGRGKSYEQYF
TRBJ2-3 | few | TRBV7-2 | CASSLVQGATDTQYF
TRBJ1-6 | - | TRBV5-1 | CASSLNDRDPWSPLHF
TRBJ2-2 | - | TRBV7-2 | CASSSSGAGWGGELFF
TRBJ1-2 | once | TRBV5-1 | CASTEVAVDGYTF